The entry that follows covers one T cell receptor beta chain sequence. This record belongs to a study of CD8 T cells in Susac syndrome. Turning to the study itself: About 6 sequenced Susac syndrome patients had clinically active disease, while about 8 were in remission.

The CDR3 is 14 residues long. The V gene's germline CDR1 is SGHRS and CDR2 YFSETQ. V lost 0 bases, J lost 8 bases, and 12 bases lay in between. RNA was extracted with the RNeasy kit, and a quantity of about 0.45 to 1 ug was reverse transcribed using random hexamers. TCRdb redid the calling of the immunoSEQ multiplex PCR reads with MiXCR, one entry per CDR3 protein. The profile shows some 150,000 distinct CDR3 sequences, 85% to 95% of them singletons. The chain combines TRBV5-1 with TRBJ1-3; D not resolved. The clonotype comes from a human donor with Susac syndrome. Sequencing used CD4+ T cells from PBMCs. The CDR3 DNA is TGCGCCAGCAGCTTGGTCCCCTGGGCAGACACCATATATTTT. It is translated as CASSLVPWADTIYF.